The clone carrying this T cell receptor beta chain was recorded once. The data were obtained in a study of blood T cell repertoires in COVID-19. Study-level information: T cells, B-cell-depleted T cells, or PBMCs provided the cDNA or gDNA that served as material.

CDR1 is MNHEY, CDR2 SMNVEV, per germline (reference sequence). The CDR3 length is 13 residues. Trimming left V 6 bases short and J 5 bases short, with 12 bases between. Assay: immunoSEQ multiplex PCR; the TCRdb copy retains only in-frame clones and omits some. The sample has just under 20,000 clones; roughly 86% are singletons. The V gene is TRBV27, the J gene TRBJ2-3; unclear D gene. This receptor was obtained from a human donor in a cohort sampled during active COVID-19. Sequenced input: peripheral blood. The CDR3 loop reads CASRPTGRDTQYF. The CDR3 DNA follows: TGTGCCAGCAGGCCGACGGGTCGAGATACGCAGTATTTT.